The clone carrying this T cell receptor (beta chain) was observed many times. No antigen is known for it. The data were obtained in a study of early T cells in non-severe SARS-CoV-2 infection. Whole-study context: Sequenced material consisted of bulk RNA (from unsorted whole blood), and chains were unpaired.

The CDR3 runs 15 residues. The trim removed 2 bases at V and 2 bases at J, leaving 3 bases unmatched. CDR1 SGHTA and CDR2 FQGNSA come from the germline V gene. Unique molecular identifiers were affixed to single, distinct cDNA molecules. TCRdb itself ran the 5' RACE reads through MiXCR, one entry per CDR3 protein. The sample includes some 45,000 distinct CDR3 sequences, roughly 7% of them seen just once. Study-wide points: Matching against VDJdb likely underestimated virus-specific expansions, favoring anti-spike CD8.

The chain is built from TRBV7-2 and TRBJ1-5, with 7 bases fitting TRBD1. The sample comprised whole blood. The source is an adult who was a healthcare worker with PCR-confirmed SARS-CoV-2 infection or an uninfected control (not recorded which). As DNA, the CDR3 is TGTGCCAGCAGCTTAAGGACAGGTGGCAATCAGCCCCAGCATTTT. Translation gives CASSLRTGGNQPQHF.